The clone carrying this TCR beta chain appeared once. Its target is unknown. One end of the junction does not line up with germline, which may come from a read error. A second about 7 to 12 cycle PCR used barcoded and J-beta primers. MiXCR was run by TCRdb on the 5' RACE reads, yielding one entry per CDR3 protein. The sample contains 1.5 million to 2 million distinct CDR3 sequences, 30% to 40% of which appear only once. This record comes from a study of blood T cells in healthy people across ages. Study conclusions and caveats: Naive and antigen-experienced cells were not separated, limiting conclusive comparison. Older age coincided with a roughly linear decline in TCR beta diversity per million T cells.

Source material: blood. The clonotype originates from a human donor in good health.

The CDR3 nucleotides read TGTGCCAGCCTCCCCTTCTACACCCGCCCTGGGTTTATGAACACTGAGGCTTTCTTT. Translating gives CASLPFYTRPGFMNTEAFF. The rearrangement links TRBV6-1 to TRBJ1-1; D is unclear. This CDR3 contains 19 residues. The germline V gene encodes CDR1 MNHNS and CDR2 SASEGT.